This T cell receptor beta chain was sequenced in a study of blood T cells in healthy people across ages (dated by TCRdb to between 2014 and 2017). Broadly, across the study: In model experiments, template switching captured roughly one uniquely barcoded TCR beta cDNA molecule for every two T cells. Age-related changes in TCR beta repertoire diversity were measured in the study by deep sequencing normalized with unique cDNA molecular identifiers. Donors were grouped into four age groups: young (average approximately 15 years), middle-aged (less than 40), aged (around 56) and long-lived (around 80). Donors of different ages were randomly distributed across sequencing lanes to avoid experimental bias. Two additional independent replicas of 1 million unique cDNA reads from the same blood draw were analyzed for two donors (one aged 18 to 30 and one aged 80 or older).

General study outcomes and caveats: Total diversity estimates from one million sequenced T cells were considered lower bounds and underestimates. Compared with the aged group, the long-lived group had more naive CD4+ T cells, fewer expanded clones and increased TCR diversity, a pattern suggesting age selection. Conclusive comparison of naive and antigen-experienced compartments was prevented by the profiling of bulk unsorted PBMCs. Observed TCR beta diversity per million T cells fell roughly linearly with age, and a significant reduction was already apparent by age approximately 41. Donor CMV infection status was unknown, potentially confounding age-related changes in expanded clonotypes. A strong correlation was found between observed TCR beta diversity and the percentage of naive T cells measured by flow cytometry.

V is pared back by 5 bases and J by 4 bases, with 12 bases lying between the germline termini. CDR1 and CDR2, per the germline V gene, are ENHRY and SYGVKD. The CDR3 goes from the cysteine to the phenylalanine over 14 residues. The sequence is cut down to CDR3 DNA, 42 bases in frame from base 1. Concerning this clonotype: The antigen this receptor binds is unknown. No base qualities exist here, and no much larger clone lies one base off it.

The library came from 5' RACE. The data were produced on an Illumina HiSeq 2500. The second PCR ran for about 6 to 11 cycles and used a J-beta primer mix along with a sample-barcoded 5' primer. Each TCR beta cDNA molecule received a unique molecular identifier from a template-switch 5' adaptor carrying 12 random nucleotides. At least 2.5 million CDR3-containing paired-end reads were obtained from each sample. First-strand cDNA synthesis was performed from all RNA using the Mint cDNA synthesis kit, with priming by a TRBC-specific oligonucleotide. Following uracil-DNA glycosylase treatment, all cDNA underwent a first 18-cycle PCR with the universal primers M1SS and BC2_uni_R. In the original analysis: Normalization of each sample was performed by random selection of 1 million high-quality reads, each carrying a distinct molecular identifier. Reads sharing molecular identifiers were discarded rather than binned into consensus sequences. CDR3 identification, clonotype clustering and error correction used MiTCR with a Q25 quality threshold and the strictest error-elimination algorithm. A nonparametric unseen species model with Euler transformation was used to estimate a lower bound on total TCR beta diversity. TCRdb trimmed public reads at Q25 via fastp, called clones via MiXCR and kept in-frame beta chains. Identical CDR3 protein sequences are pooled into one entry, listed with their most common genes and DNA. TCRdb, rather than the study authors, made the V and J calls. The sample profile shows fewer than 900,000 distinct CDR3 sequences; approximately 43% of them were found once. Together, the top ten hold roughly 20% of the sample.

Systemically healthy Caucasian individuals from Russia, approximately 39 in total and aged about 6 to 100 years, were included as donors. Each donor gave about 11 milliliters of peripheral blood, drawn into EDTA-treated Vacutainer tubes. PBMCs were isolated by Ficoll-Paque density-gradient centrifugation, with at least 7 million obtained per sample. Trizol reagent was used to extract total RNA from the PBMCs, yielding at least 5 micrograms per sample. For every donor, an aliquot of PBMCs went through flow cytometry to measure the percentages of naive CD45RAhigh/CD27high T cells. The sequence derives from a woman aged 55-69 years in good health. The sequence joins TRBV10-3 to TRBJ1-5; matching of 5 bases hints at TRBD1 as the D gene. Sequences were obtained from blood. The CDR3 corresponds to CAISRDGGNQPQHF. The nucleotide sequence is TGTGCCATCAGTAGGGATGGGGGTAATCAGCCCCAGCATTTT.